Following are 6 T cell receptor beta chains from one sample sequenced in a study of shared clonotypes between healthy human individuals. Clones were read by immunoSEQ multiplex PCR, and TCRdb kept only the in-frame ones, dropping some. The sample holds about 2.4 million clones, approximately 93% seen once. Sequences were obtained from naive CD4+ T cells from PBMCs. Subset given: CD45RA+ positively selected. These receptors were obtained from a man aged 18 to 35 in good health. Some clones in this sample may be carry-over from other donors' samples.

As for this clone: The sample carries other DNA sequences with the same CDR3. The DNA of the CDR3 is TGTGCCAGCTCACCGGAGTCCAGAGGAGAAAAACTGTTTTTT. As protein: CASSPESRGEKLFF. The genes are TRBV18 and TRBJ1-4; D unresolved. Germline CDR1 and CDR2: KGHSH and LQKENI. The CDR3 extends over 14 amino acids. V lost 3 bases, J lost 8 bases, and 13 bases lay in between.

The rearrangement uses TRBV28 and TRBJ2-2; either TRBD1 or TRBD2 may supply D (7 bases each). Per germline, CDR1 MDHEN and CDR2 SYDVKM. There are 15 residues in the CDR3. Trimming left V 6 bases short and J 5 bases short, with 16 bases between. In DNA, the CDR3 is TGTGCCAGCAGCTTAAGCGGGACAGTAACCGGGGAGCTGTTTTTT. The encoded protein is CASSLSGTVTGELFF.

The V and J genes are TRBV30 and TRBJ1-5; D gene unclear. The CDR3 spans 13 residues. V was trimmed by 2 bases and J by 4 bases, leaving 9 bases between them. CDR1 and CDR2 (germline): GTSNPN, SVGIG (reference sequence). Here the CDR3 reads CAWSSEKNQPQHF. Here the CDR3 DNA reads TGTGCCTGGAGTTCGGAGAAGAATCAGCCCCAGCATTTT.

The rearrangement links TRBV7-2 to TRBJ2-1, with D tentatively TRBD2 (5 bases). V was shortened by 4 bases and J by 9 bases, with 10 bases between the two germline ends. The germline gives CDR1 SGHTA, CDR2 FQGNSA. The CDR3 contains 12 residues. DNA for the CDR3: TGTGCCAGCAGCTACATACTAGTTGAGCAGTTCTTC. Translation: CASSYILVEQFF.

This rearrangement joins TRBV6-6 to TRBJ2-7; possibly TRBD2 for D (5 bases). Germline V lookup: CDR1 MNHNY, CDR2 SVGAGI (reference sequence). Trimming shortened V by 7 bases and J by 3 bases, and 13 bases separated the two germline ends. There are 13 residues in the CDR3. The CDR3 nucleotides read TGTGCCAGCACGGTCCCGGGAAGCTACGAGCAGTACTTC. Translating gives CASTVPGSYEQYF.

This clone was observed a handful of times. CDR3 sequence (DNA): TGCGCCAGCAGCTTGAATTTGGTGGAAGCTTTCTTT. Translation gives CASSLNLVEAFF. The chain joins TRBV5-1 to TRBJ1-1; D remains unclear. Trimming removed 1 base from V and 8 bases from J, with 9 bases in between. The CDR3 contains 12 residues. Germline V gene sequence: CDR1 SGHRS, CDR2 YFSETQ.